This is a list of T cell receptor beta chains from one sample in a study of OX40 agonist ivuxolimab in advanced cancers. The protocol was immunoSEQ multiplex PCR, while the TCRdb copy is restricted to in-frame clones and leaves out a portion. This repertoire shows 45,000 to 50,000 clones, roughly 93% found once; its top ten account for roughly a fifth. Here the sequenced sample was CD4+ or CD8+ T cells sorted from blood, taken in a trial of the OX40 agonist ivuxolimab. Receptors were obtained from an adult with an advanced solid tumor such as melanoma, head and neck, liver or kidney cancer. Both conserved end residues are part of each CDR3. The D gene is left open where the match is weak. Size is stated for part of the rows, as once, few or many counts, or as a class when the clone is expanded.

clone size: once; D gene: TRBD1; J gene: TRBJ2-7; V gene: TRBV7-6; CDR3 DNA: TGTGCCAGCAGCTTAGGGGGGACAGGGGGCAATGAGCAGTACTTC; CDR3 protein: CASSLGGTGGNEQYF
clone size: -; D gene: -; J gene: TRBJ2-7; V gene: TRBV14; CDR3 DNA: TGTGCCAGCAGCCGTCTCACTAGCGAGCAGTACTTC; CDR3 protein: CASSRLTSEQYF
clone size: -; D gene: TRBD1; J gene: TRBJ2-3; V gene: TRBV9; CDR3 DNA: TGTGCCAGCAGCGTCGGGACAGGGACAGATACGCAGTATTTT; CDR3 protein: CASSVGTGTDTQYF
clone size: -; D gene: TRBD2; J gene: TRBJ2-1; V gene: TRBV7-3; CDR3 DNA: TGTGCCAGCAGCTTAAGGGCTAGCGGGAGTTCTGAGCAGTTCTTC; CDR3 protein: CASSLRASGSSEQFF
clone size: -; D gene: -; J gene: TRBJ2-7; V gene: TRBV9; CDR3 DNA: TGTGCCAGCAGCCCGGGCTCGGGGATAACTTACGAGCAGTACTTC; CDR3 protein: CASSPGSGITYEQYF
clone size: -; D gene: TRBD2; J gene: TRBJ2-1; V gene: TRBV28; CDR3 DNA: TGTGCCACCGCAACTCCGGGACTAGATGCGAGCTCCTACAATGAGCAGTTCTTC; CDR3 protein: CATATPGLDASSYNEQFF
clone size: -; D gene: -; J gene: TRBJ2-5; V gene: TRBV11-2; CDR3 DNA: TGTGCCAGCAGCTTAAGCGGAGGGACAACCCAGACCCAGTACTTC; CDR3 protein: CASSLSGGTTQTQYF
clone size: -; D gene: TRBD1; J gene: TRBJ1-2; V gene: TRBV28; CDR3 DNA: TGTGCCAGCAACCCCTGGGACAGGGGGTCGGCTAACTATGGCTACACCTTC; CDR3 protein: CASNPWDRGSANYGYTF
clone size: -; D gene: -; J gene: TRBJ2-7; V gene: TRBV25-1; CDR3 DNA: TGTGCCAGCAGTGACCCGGCGGGCTCTAGTTACGAGCAGTACTTC; CDR3 protein: CASSDPAGSSYEQYF
clone size: -; D gene: -; J gene: TRBJ1-1; V gene: TRBV27; CDR3 DNA: TGTGCCAGCAGTTTATCGTACGGACAGACTGAAGCTTTCTTT; CDR3 protein: CASSLSYGQTEAFF
clone size: -; D gene: -; J gene: TRBJ2-6; V gene: TRBV2; CDR3 DNA: TGTGCCACCTACGACACCCACTCTGGGGCCAACGTCCTGACTTTC; CDR3 protein: CATYDTHSGANVLTF
clone size: -; D gene: -; J gene: TRBJ2-1; V gene: TRBV27; CDR3 DNA: TGTGCCAGCAGCCTTTTTCAGGGAACTTACAATGAGCAGTTCTTC; CDR3 protein: CASSLFQGTYNEQFF
clone size: -; D gene: -; J gene: TRBJ2-1; V gene: TRBV19; CDR3 DNA: TGTGCCAGTAGTTGGGGGTACAATGAGCAGTTCTTC; CDR3 protein: CASSWGYNEQFF
clone size: once; D gene: -; J gene: TRBJ2-7; V gene: TRBV6-5; CDR3 DNA: TGTGCCAGCAGCCCAGGGCGCGACGAGCAGTACTTC; CDR3 protein: CASSPGRDEQYF
clone size: -; D gene: -; J gene: TRBJ2-7; V gene: TRBV5-6; CDR3 DNA: TGTGCCAGCAGTGAGGGCCTAGCCGCGTACGAGCAGTACTTC; CDR3 protein: CASSEGLAAYEQYF
clone size: -; D gene: -; J gene: TRBJ1-1; V gene: TRBV6-5; CDR3 DNA: TGTGCCAGCAGTTACCTGACAGGAGGCACTGAAGCTTTCTTT; CDR3 protein: CASSYLTGGTEAFF
clone size: -; D gene: -; J gene: TRBJ1-1; V gene: TRBV6-6; CDR3 DNA: TGTGCCAGCAGCTCGATCCCCGGGCGTGAAGCTTTCTTT; CDR3 protein: CASSSIPGREAFF
clone size: -; D gene: -; J gene: TRBJ2-3; V gene: TRBV30; CDR3 DNA: TGTGCCTGGAGTGTACTTGGGGATACGCAGTATTTT; CDR3 protein: CAWSVLGDTQYF
clone size: -; D gene: -; J gene: TRBJ2-2; V gene: TRBV11-3; CDR3 DNA: TGTGCCAGCAGCCTGAACTACAAAACACACTTCACCGGGGAGCTGTTTTTT; CDR3 protein: CASSLNYKTHFTGELFF
clone size: -; D gene: -; J gene: TRBJ1-3; V gene: TRBV9; CDR3 DNA: TGTGCCAGCAGCGTAGGGGCGGGGGATAACACCATATATTTT; CDR3 protein: CASSVGAGDNTIYF
clone size: -; D gene: TRBD2; J gene: TRBJ2-1; V gene: TRBV7-9; CDR3 DNA: TGTGCCAGCAGCGTTAGCGGGATTATCTACAATGAGCAGTTCTTC; CDR3 protein: CASSVSGIIYNEQFF
clone size: few; D gene: -; J gene: TRBJ1-1; V gene: TRBV9; CDR3 DNA: TGTGCCAGCAGCGCATCAGGGTACACTGAAGCTTTCTTT; CDR3 protein: CASSASGYTEAFF
clone size: once; D gene: -; J gene: TRBJ2-2; V gene: TRBV4-1; CDR3 DNA: TGCGCCAGCAGTCCTGTCTCCGGGGAGCTGTTTTTT; CDR3 protein: CASSPVSGELFF
clone size: few; D gene: TRBD1; J gene: TRBJ2-7; V gene: TRBV15; CDR3 DNA: TGTGCCACCAGCCTTACCGGGACAGGGTACGAGCAGTACTTC; CDR3 protein: CATSLTGTGYEQYF
clone size: -; D gene: -; J gene: TRBJ1-2; V gene: TRBV6-5; CDR3 DNA: TGTGCCAGCAGTTACTCGAATAGGGCCTCCTATGGCTACACCTTC; CDR3 protein: CASSYSNRASYGYTF
clone size: -; D gene: -; J gene: TRBJ2-1; V gene: TRBV29-1; CDR3 DNA: TGCAGCGTTGAAGGGGGCTCCTACAATGAGCAGTTCTTC; CDR3 protein: CSVEGGSYNEQFF
clone size: once; D gene: -; J gene: TRBJ2-5; V gene: TRBV6-5; CDR3 DNA: TGTGCCAGCAGTTACGTGCAGGGGCCGGCCCAGTACTTC; CDR3 protein: CASSYVQGPAQYF
clone size: once; D gene: -; J gene: TRBJ1-1; V gene: TRBV5-1; CDR3 DNA: TGCGCCAGCAGCTTGGGGGCGTTTACTGAAGCTTTCTTT; CDR3 protein: CASSLGAFTEAFF
clone size: -; D gene: TRBD2; J gene: TRBJ2-7; V gene: TRBV4-1; CDR3 DNA: TGCGCCAGCAGCCAGGTTAACAGCGGGGCCTACGAGCAGTACTTC; CDR3 protein: CASSQVNSGAYEQYF
clone size: -; D gene: TRBD2; J gene: TRBJ2-7; V gene: TRBV6-1; CDR3 DNA: TGTGCCAGCAGTGAAGCGCTTCGGCTAGCGGGGCCCGGGGGCGAGCAGTACTTC; CDR3 protein: CASSEALRLAGPGGEQYF
clone size: -; D gene: -; J gene: TRBJ1-4; V gene: TRBV7-9; CDR3 DNA: TGTGCCAGCAGCCTAGGTTTCGGAGATGAAAAACTGTTTTTT; CDR3 protein: CASSLGFGDEKLFF
clone size: -; D gene: -; J gene: TRBJ1-1; V gene: TRBV9; CDR3 DNA: TGTGCCAGCGGAGGGTCTGGTGCTGAAGCTTTCTTT; CDR3 protein: CASGGSGAEAFF